This passage covers 2 T cell receptor beta chains from one sample sequenced in a study of T cells after yellow fever vaccination. Each CDR3 protein gets one entry after TCRdb re-called the 5' RACE reads with MiXCR. The sample yields 25,000 to 40,000 distinct CDR3 sequences, around 6.7% seen once. Sequences were derived from PBMCs, either bulk or a sorted T-cell subset (CD4+, CD8+, memory, or dextramer-sorted; not recorded which), sampled on the day of the first yellow fever vaccination. These receptors were obtained from a man aged 18 to 35 who received the YFV17D yellow fever vaccine.

In regard to this clonotype: One base away lies a much larger clone, so this may be a sequencing read error. The CDR3 loop is CASSPGQYLYGYTF. The CDR3 bases are TGTGCCAGCTCACCCGGACAGTACCTCTATGGCTACACCTTC. The chain employs TRBV18 and TRBJ1-2, with D tentatively TRBD1 (6 bases). Germline CDR1 is KGHSH and CDR2 is LQKENI. Trimming shortened V by 3 bases and J by 4 bases, and 12 bases separated the two germline ends. The CDR3 loop spans 14 amino acids. The variable domain in full, completed from reference TRBV18 and TRBJ1-2, reads NAGVMQNPRHLVRRRGQEARLRCSPMKGHSHVYWYRQLPEEGLKFMVYLQKENIIDESGMPKERFSAEFPKEGPSILRIQQVVRGDSAAYFCASSPGQYLYGYTFGSGTRLTVV.

In its sample, this clonotype was seen many times. The chain has TRBV4-2 and TRBJ2-7; D remains unclear. The CDR3 is 16 residues long. V lost 1 base and J 1 base, leaving 14 bases between the germline ends. CDR1 is LGHNA and CDR2 is YNFKEQ in the germline V gene. The CDR3 DNA reads TGTGCCAGCAGCCAAGGGGTTTCCTCCTTATCCTACGAGCAGTACTTC. Encoded protein: CASSQGVSSLSYEQYF.